One sample yielded the 12 T cell receptor beta chains listed below, sequenced in a study of blood T cells in healthy people across ages. The use of a sample-barcoded 5' primer and a J-beta primer mix characterized a second PCR of 7 to 11 cycles. TCRdb ran MiXCR on the 5' RACE reads and lists one entry per CDR3 protein. The table lists nearly 1 million distinct CDR3 sequences, 45% to 60% of them singletons. Material: blood. All receptors come from a woman aged 60 to 75 in good health.

This chain connects TRBV6-2 or TRBV6-3 to TRBJ2-7; 9 bases are a match to TRBD1. V was pared by 4 bases and J by 2 bases, with 6 bases of the junction left unmatched. The length of the CDR3 is 15 residues. The germline V gene has CDR1 MNHEY and CDR2 SVGEGT. The CDR3 reads CASSFGDRGTYEQYF. CDR3 nucleotides: TGTGCCAGCAGTTTCGGAGACAGGGGGACCTACGAGCAGTACTTC.

This clonotype was seen a handful of times. The gene calls are TRBV7-2 and TRBJ2-5, with 7 positions matching TRBD1. The length of the CDR3 is 15 residues. Germline values: CDR1 SGHTA, CDR2 FQGNSA. Germline trimming cut 3 bases from V and 9 bases from J; bases unmatched to any gene: 13. The CDR3 loop reads CASSLIRDSTGPQYF. The CDR3 nucleotides are TGTGCCAGCAGCTTGATCCGGGACAGCACCGGACCCCAGTACTTC.

This clonotype has only one observation. The rearrangement joins TRBV2 to TRBJ1-5; D is unresolved. CDR1 SNHLY and CDR2 FYNNEI come from the germline V gene. V lost 3 bases to trimming and J lost 4 bases, with 13 bases between them. The CDR3 has 15 residues. DNA for the CDR3: TGTGCCAGCAGTGACCTTCAGACTACTAATCAGCCCCAGCATTTT. It translates to CASSDLQTTNQPQHF.

CDR3 sequence (DNA): TGTGCCAGCAAAGGGAGGGGTGGCACAGATACGCAGTATTTT. Amino acid sequence: CASKGRGGTDTQYF. The rearrangement uses TRBV12-3 or TRBV12-4 and TRBJ2-3; 7 nucleotides line up with TRBD2. CDR3 length: 14 amino acids. V lost 7 bases to trimming and J lost 1 base; unmatched junction nucleotides: 5.

The table lists this clonotype with a few counts. The J gene is TRBJ1-5, the V gene TRBV20-1; D gene ambiguous. There are 16 residues in the CDR3. Trimming removed 2 bases from V and 0 bases from J, with 14 bases in between. The germline V gene encodes CDR1 DFQATT and CDR2 SNEGSKA (reference sequence). DNA of the CDR3: TGCAGTGCTAGAATTGGCGGACTAAATAGCAATCAGCCCCAGCATTTT. Amino acid sequence: CSARIGGLNSNQPQHF.

There are a few counts of this clonotype. The chain employs TRBV20-1 and TRBJ2-1; D is possibly TRBD2 (6 bases). Trimming removed 3 bases from V and 2 bases from J, with 17 bases in between. The CDR3 covers 16 residues. Germline CDR1 reads DFQATT; CDR2 reads SNEGSKA (reference sequence). CDR3 coding DNA: TGCAGTGCTAGCCTCACGACTAGGAGCCCCTACAATGAGCAGTTCTTC. Translation gives CSASLTTRSPYNEQFF.

This chain joins TRBV14 and TRBJ1-1; TRBD1 matches at 9 bases. The V and J ends lost 2 bases and 4 bases, in that order; junction bases with no gene match: 8. Germline lookup yields CDR1 SGHDN and CDR2 FVKESK. The CDR3 is made up of 16 amino acids. The CDR3: CASSQPGTGWVTEAFF. DNA of the CDR3: TGTGCCAGCAGCCAACCCGGGACAGGGTGGGTCACTGAAGCTTTCTTT.

The table lists this clonotype with a few counts. CDR3 protein: CASSVGQETQYF. The DNA for the CDR3 is TGTGCCAGCAGCGTAGGGCAAGAGACCCAGTACTTC. V gene TRBV9 combines with J gene TRBJ2-5; D remains ambiguous. Trimming left V 0 bases short and J 2 bases short, with 2 bases between. This CDR3 contains 12 residues. Germline CDR1 SGDLS, CDR2 YYNGEE.

This clonotype was counted many times. CDR3 in amino acids: CSVVEGTYEQYF. CDR3 DNA: TGCAGCGTTGTGGAGGGAACCTACGAGCAGTACTTC. The chain joins TRBV29-1 to TRBJ2-7; a weak D match, TRBD2 (6 bases). Germline V gene data show CDR1 as SQVTM and CDR2 as ANQGSEA. The CDR3 runs 12 residues. Trimming shortened V by 4 bases and J by 2 bases, and 9 bases separated the two germline ends.

In the case of this clonotype: Relative to the germline gene, one junction end is altered; a read error may explain this. CDR3 nucleotides: TGCACCAGCAGCCAAGATCGCGGGACTATCGGTCAAGAGACCCAGTACTTC. This codes for CTSSQDRGTIGQETQYF. This chain links TRBV4-3 with TRBJ2-5; 7 positions match TRBD2. Germline CDR1 reads LGHNA; CDR2 reads YSLEER. This CDR3 is 17 amino acids long.

V and J are TRBV5-4 and TRBJ2-1; unclear D gene. Germline loops: CDR1 SGHNT, CDR2 YYREEE (reference sequence). The V gene lost 3 bases and the J gene lost 6 bases, with 13 bases spanning the gap. There are 14 residues in the CDR3. DNA for the CDR3: TGTGCCAGCAGCTACCGGGCCGAAGGCAATGAGCAGTTCTTC. Protein sequence: CASSYRAEGNEQFF.

This chain uses TRBV3-1 with TRBJ1-2; possible D gene TRBD1, 5 bases. The CDR3 totals 15 residues. Germline V lookup: CDR1 LGHDT, CDR2 YNNKEL (reference sequence). Trimming took 4 bases from V and 8 from J, leaving 20 bases between them. CDR3 residues: CASSPSGRGGDGYTF. The DNA for the CDR3 is TGTGCCAGCAGCCCTTCTGGGAGGGGCGGGGACGGCTACACCTTC.